This entry lists 4 T cell receptor beta chains sequenced from one sample in a study of T cell responses to AZD1222 COVID-19 vaccine. Sequencing was performed with immunoSEQ multiplex PCR; in TCRdb, only in-frame clones are kept and a portion is missing. The sample contains around 50,000 clones, about 80% of which appear only once. Sequenced here: peripheral blood, sampled on day 0 of AZD1222 vaccination. The receptors derive from an adult in good health.

The J gene is TRBJ2-3, the V gene TRBV7-2; 7 nucleotides match TRBD2. The CDR3 consists of 14 residues. CDR1 and CDR2 (germline): SGHTA, FQGNSA. V was pared by 4 bases and J by 8 bases, with 9 bases of the junction left unmatched. CDR3 sequence: CASSSGLTPSTQYF. CDR3 sequence (DNA): TGTGCCAGCAGCTCGGGACTAACCCCTTCTACGCAGTATTTT.

This clone was detected once. The chain uses TRBV4-2 and TRBJ2-2; D perhaps matches TRBD1 (6 bases). Germline-derived CDR1 and CDR2 are LGHNA and YNFKEQ. The CDR3 consists of 15 residues. The ends were cut back, 3 bases at V and 3 bases at J, with 11 bases in the middle. This chain's CDR3 is CASSQAPGDTGELFF. In nucleotides, the CDR3 is TGTGCCAGCAGCCAGGCTCCAGGGGACACCGGGGAGCTGTTTTTT.

The chain has TRBV9 and TRBJ1-2; D is ambiguous. CDR3 length: 13 amino acids. Trimming left V 4 bases short and J 3 bases short, with 10 bases between. Per germline, CDR1 SGDLS and CDR2 YYNGEE. The DNA for the CDR3 is TGTGCCAGCAGCCCCGGTCCAGACTATGGCTACACCTTC. Protein sequence: CASSPGPDYGYTF.

The CDR3, as DNA: TGTGCCAGTCCTCAACCGGGACAGCGGAACACTGAAGCTTTCTTT. This encodes CASPQPGQRNTEAFF. The J gene is TRBJ1-1, the V gene TRBV19, with TRBD1 identical over 7 bases. J was trimmed by 1 base and V by 8 bases; bases with no gene match: 10. The germline gives CDR1 LNHDA, CDR2 SQIVND (reference sequence). The CDR3 extends over 15 amino acids.